This T cell receptor (beta chain) is from a study of shared clonotypes between healthy human individuals. The study, taken as a whole, reports: In a handful of donors, about 5% of naive CD4 clonotypes appeared in common. How much donors shared clonotypes was expected to be affected by sequencing depth.

This CDR3 has 16 amino acids. Germline V gene sequence: CDR1 SGHRS, CDR2 YFSETQ. V was clipped by 4 bases and J by 3 bases, with 19 bases between them. How the authors handled the data: ImmunoSEQ gave junction-only sequences without quality scores, so filtering differed. The assay was immunoSEQ multiplex PCR, and TCRdb's table has in-frame clones only and misses some. V, J and clone size reflect that table, while D and trimming were determined from the DNA. The sample carries nearly 1 million clones, 70% to 85% recorded once. Notes on this clone: Its matching antigen is unknown.

Specimen: memory CD4+ T cells sorted from blood. Noted subset: CD45RA-negative fraction. This TCR came from a man between 18 and 29 years old in good health. The genes are TRBV5-1 and TRBJ1-1; perhaps TRBD1 as D (5 bases). The CDR3 DNA follows: TGCGCCAGCAGCCCGGGCTGGGGCAGTAGAGACACTGAAGCTTTCTTT. Encoded protein: CASSPGWGSRDTEAFF.